The next 2 T cell receptor beta chains were all read from a single sample in a study of a mutant IDH1 vaccine in newly diagnosed glioma. Clones were read by immunoSEQ multiplex PCR, and TCRdb kept only the in-frame ones, dropping some. Of about 48,000 clones listed, 60% to 85% are singletons. Their antigens are not known. Described time point: week 35, safety follow-up. In every dose of vaccine, 300 ug of mutant IDH1 20-mer peptide was given alongside topical imiquimod. Material: PBMCs, obtained from a glioma patient whose treatment included an IDH1 peptide vaccine. Receptors originate from a man aged 35-49 years with glioma.

The table lists this clone with a few counts. J is TRBJ1-2 and V is TRBV9; D is possibly TRBD1 (6 bases). Germline V lookup: CDR1 SGDLS, CDR2 YYNGEE. V was cut by 0 bases and J by 4 bases, with 16 bases left in between. The CDR3 has 16 residues. CDR3 nucleotides: TGTGCCAGCAGCGTAGCGAAGGGAGACAGGACCTATGGCTACACCTTC. It translates to CASSVAKGDRTYGYTF.

V gene TRBV5-6 combines with J gene TRBJ2-7; 9 nucleotides match TRBD1. Trimming removed 2 bases from V and 5 bases from J; junction bases left unmatched: 8. The CDR3 loop spans 15 amino acids. Germline CDR1 SGHDT, CDR2 YYEEEE. Written as DNA, the CDR3 is TGTGCCAGCAGCTTCCCGGGACAGGGAATCCACGAGCAGTACGTC. Its translation is CASSFPGQGIHEQYV.